The text below deals with one TCR beta chain. TCRdb's table, derived via immunoSEQ multiplex PCR, lists solely in-frame clones and lacks some. This repertoire shows about 89,000 clones, roughly nine tenths found once; its top ten account for around a fifth. The data were obtained in a study of control samples from healthy donors and cancer patients. This receptor was taken from a man in his thirties or forties in good health. The specimen sequenced was blood.

Written as DNA, the CDR3 is TGCAGTGCTAGTGGGCAGGGGGCGCGAAATTCACCCCTCCACTTT. Its protein is CSASGQGARNSPLHF. The rearrangement joins TRBV20-1 to TRBJ1-6; 8 bases fit TRBD1. The CDR3 consists of 15 residues. With V trimmed by 3 bases and J by 7 bases, 8 bases remained unmatched. In germline, CDR1 is DFQATT, CDR2 SNEGSKA (reference sequence).